Below are 6 T cell receptor beta chains sequenced from a single sample in a study of shared clonotypes between healthy human individuals. Assay: immunoSEQ multiplex PCR; the TCRdb copy retains only in-frame clones and omits some. The sample records 1.4 million to 1.5 million clones, roughly 96% being singletons. The sequencing input was naive CD4+ T cells sorted from blood. Subset denoted: CD45RA+ positively selected. These TCRs come from a man younger than 45 in good health.

The rearrangement joins TRBV28 to TRBJ1-5; TRBD1 agrees at 12 bases. CDR3 length: 18 residues. The V gene end was trimmed by 3 bases and the J gene end by 1 base; junction bases not matched to a gene: 7. Germline V gene sequence: CDR1 MDHEN, CDR2 SYDVKM. The CDR3 nucleotides are TGTGCCAGCAGTTTTGGGACAGGGGGCTTCGTAAGCAATCAGCCCCAGCATTTT. As protein: CASSFGTGGFVSNQPQHF. Supplemented by reference TRBV28 and TRBJ1-5, the full variable domain reads DVKVTQSSRYLVKRTGEKVFLECVQDMDHENMFWYRQDPGLGLRLIYFSYDVKMKEKGDIPEGYSVSREKKERFSLILESASTNQTSMYLCASSFGTGGFVSNQPQHFGDGTRLSIL.

The chain uses TRBV7-9 and TRBJ2-1; TRBD2 agrees at 13 bases. Trimming cost V 7 bases and J 2 bases; bases outside gene matches: 8. Germline V gene lookup returns CDR1 SEHNR and CDR2 FQNEAQ (reference sequence). CDR3 length: 17 amino acids. The CDR3 nucleotides read TGTGCCAGCACCAGGACTAGCGGGAGTGGGGCCTACAATGAGCAGTTCTTC. Its protein product is CASTRTSGSGAYNEQFF.

The gene calls are TRBV7-3 and TRBJ1-1; 7 bases are a match to TRBD1. Losses at the gene ends were 5 bases for V and 5 bases for J; bases not matched to a gene: 5. Germline V gives CDR1 SGHTA, CDR2 FQGTGA. CDR3 size: 13 residues. The CDR3 DNA reads as TGTGCCAGCAGCATTACAGGGGAGACTGAAGCTTTCTTT. Amino acid sequence: CASSITGETEAFF.

CDR3 coding DNA: TGTGCCATCAGTGCGACCGGGACAGGGTTTACCCACGAGCAGTACTTC. Residues: CAISATGTGFTHEQYF. The chain employs TRBV10-3 and TRBJ2-7, with TRBD1 matching over 9 bases. The germline gives CDR1 ENHRY, CDR2 SYGVKD. V gave up 4 bases and J gave up 5 bases; unmatched junction bases: 12. The CDR3 loop spans 16 amino acids.

The genes are TRBV11-2 and TRBJ2-1, with D perhaps TRBD1 (6 bases). CDR3 length equals 18 residues. V lost 0 bases, J lost 2 bases, and 17 bases lay in between. Germline assignment: CDR1 SGHAT and CDR2 FQNNGV. The CDR3 sequence is CASSLDRGSSGPYNEQFF. CDR3 bases: TGTGCCAGCAGCTTAGATAGGGGGTCCAGCGGACCCTACAATGAGCAGTTCTTC.

This clone was observed a single time. This chain joins TRBV9 and TRBJ2-1, with D possibly being TRBD2 (5 bases). The CDR3 is made up of 16 amino acids. Per germline, CDR1 SGDLS and CDR2 YYNGEE. Trimming took 0 bases from V and 4 from J, leaving 14 bases between them. The DNA of the CDR3 is TGTGCCAGCAGCGTAGCCTCCGCAGCGGCATACAATGAGCAGTTCTTC. The encoded protein is CASSVASAAAYNEQFF.